The 27 T cell receptor beta chains presented below share a single source sample, sequenced in a study of Ad26.COV2.S vaccination and SARS-CoV-2 variants. Measured with immunoSEQ multiplex PCR; TCRdb has only the in-frame clones, and not every one. In the table there are approximately 90,000 clones, approximately 77% of which are singletons. Material: peripheral blood, obtained after recovery from COVID-19. The receptors were gathered from a human donor who had recovered from COVID-19.

The chain joins TRBV7-9 to TRBJ2-2; the D gene could be TRBD1 or TRBD2 (5 bases each). V was cut by 3 bases and J by 4 bases, with 12 bases left in between. Germline lookup yields CDR1 SEHNR and CDR2 FQNEAQ (reference sequence). The CDR3 spans 15 residues. The CDR3 spells CASSFRGEVTGELFF. DNA for the CDR3: TGTGCCAGCAGCTTTCGGGGCGAAGTCACCGGGGAGCTGTTTTTT. The full variable domain, its missing parts supplied by reference TRBV7-9 and TRBJ2-2, is DTGVSQNPRHKITKRGQNVTFRCDPISEHNRLYWYRQTLGQGPEFLTYFQNEAQLEKSRLLSDRFSAERPKGSFSTLEIQRTEQGDSAMYLCASSFRGEVTGELFFGEGSRLTVL.

J is TRBJ1-6 and V is TRBV27; maybe TRBD1 (6 bases). This CDR3 has 14 amino acids. V lost 8 bases to trimming and J lost 4 bases, with 12 bases between them. Germline V gene lookup returns CDR1 MNHEY and CDR2 SMNVEV (reference sequence). CDR3 nucleotide sequence: TGTGCCAGCGCTCAGGGGCCGTATAATTCACCCCTCCACTTT. Translation: CASAQGPYNSPLHF.

The V and J genes are TRBV19 and TRBJ2-3, with TRBD2 as a possible D gene (5 bases). The CDR3 totals 14 residues. V was trimmed by 3 bases and J by 3 bases, leaving 10 bases between them. In germline, CDR1 is LNHDA, CDR2 SQIVND (reference sequence). This CDR3 reads CASSILRETDTQYF. In DNA, the CDR3 is TGTGCCAGTAGTATTTTGAGGGAAACAGATACGCAGTATTTT.

The rearrangement joins TRBV28 to TRBJ2-7; tentative D call: TRBD1 (6 bases). CDR1 is MDHEN and CDR2 is SYDVKM in the germline V gene. CDR3 length: 16 residues. V was cut by 2 bases and J by 0 bases, with 14 bases left in between. CDR3 in DNA: TGTGCCAGCAGTTTAGATTCCAGGGGTCGCTCCTACGAGCAGTACTTC. Its protein is CASSLDSRGRSYEQYF.

This clone was picked up a small number of times. This chain uses TRBV7-2 with TRBJ1-5; possible D gene TRBD1, 5 bases. V lost 1 base, J lost 11 bases, and 9 bases lay in between. Germline V CDR1 and CDR2: SGHTA, FQGNSA. CDR3 length: 12 amino acids. This chain's CDR3 is CASSLDPRAQHF. CDR3 in DNA: TGTGCCAGCAGCTTAGATCCCAGGGCCCAGCATTTT.

The chain has TRBV28 and TRBJ1-5; 7 bases map to TRBD1. The CDR3 has 16 amino acids. V lost 5 bases to trimming and J lost 1 base; unmatched junction nucleotides: 8. Germline CDR1 reads MDHEN; CDR2 reads SYDVKM. The CDR3, as DNA: TGTGCCAGCAGTACGGCCGGGGGACAGAGCAATCAGCCCCAGCATTTT. The encoded protein is CASSTAGGQSNQPQHF.

The chain has TRBV2 and TRBJ2-1; tentative D call: TRBD2 (5 bases). The germline V gene encodes CDR1 SNHLY and CDR2 FYNNEI. With 9 bases removed from V and 0 bases from J, the gap between germline ends came to 18 bases. There are 16 residues in the CDR3. The CDR3 DNA follows: TGTGCCAGTAAGAAAGTCGGACTTAGCTCCTACAATGAGCAGTTCTTC. It encodes CASKKVGLSSYNEQFF.

The genes are TRBV4-3 and TRBJ1-2, with 7 nucleotides matching TRBD1. Germline CDR1 reads LGHNA; CDR2 reads YSLEER. This CDR3 contains 16 residues. V trimming: 1 base; J trimming: 5 bases; junction bases outside the gene matches: 10. The CDR3 region is CASSQVGTVYSYGYTF. In nucleotides, the CDR3 is TGCGCCAGCAGCCAAGTCGGGACAGTGTATAGTTATGGCTACACCTTC.

On this clone itself: This may come from a read error, since a much larger clone is one base off. The rearrangement joins TRBV18 to TRBJ2-3; TRBD2 matches at 7 bases. Germline-derived CDR1 and CDR2 are KGHSH and LQKENI. V dropped 1 base and J dropped 5; count of bases not matched to a gene: 3. The length of the CDR3 is 14 residues. CDR3 sequence (DNA): TGTGCCAGCTCACCACGGGCTAGCGGAGATACGCAGTATTTT. It is translated as CASSPRASGDTQYF. Full variable domain (rest looked up from reference TRBV18 and TRBJ2-3): NAGVMQNPRHLVRRRGQEARLRCSPMKGHSHVYWYRQLPEEGLKFMVYLQKENIIDESGMPKERFSAEFPKEGPSILRIQQVVRGDSAAYFCASSPRASGDTQYFGPGTRLTVL.

J is TRBJ2-5 and V is TRBV4-1, with a weak D call TRBD2 (6 bases). Germline CDR1 MGHRA, CDR2 YSYEKL. The V gene lost 4 bases and the J gene lost 3 bases, with 15 bases spanning the gap. This CDR3 contains 15 residues. CDR3 sequence: CASSPATSSKETQYF. CDR3 sequence (DNA): TGCGCCAGCAGCCCAGCCACTAGCTCAAAAGAGACCCAGTACTTC.

This rearrangement joins TRBV2 to TRBJ2-7, with D unresolved. CDR3 length equals 10 residues. Germline V gene lookup returns CDR1 SNHLY and CDR2 FYNNEI. The V and J ends lost 9 bases and 3 bases respectively, with 6 bases between them. DNA for the CDR3: TGTGCCAGTGCTGGCTACGAGCAGTACTTC. Translated, it gives CASAGYEQYF.

The gene calls are TRBV28 and TRBJ2-3; D gene unclear. The CDR3 runs 10 residues. The V gene lost 3 bases and the J gene lost 8 bases, with 3 bases spanning the gap. Germline V gene data show CDR1 as MDHEN and CDR2 as SYDVKM. For the CDR3, the DNA is TGTGCCAGCAGTTTTGGTACGCAGTATTTT. It is translated as CASSFGTQYF.

The gene calls are TRBV24-1 and TRBJ2-1; 9 positions match TRBD2. The length of the CDR3 is 16 residues. V shed 4 bases and J 3 bases; nucleotides not matched to a gene: 6. Germline-derived CDR1 and CDR2 are KGHDR and SFDVKD. CDR3 bases: TGTGCCACCAGTGACGGAGGGACTAGCAGCTACAATGAGCAGTTCTTC. The encoded protein is CATSDGGTSSYNEQFF.

J is TRBJ2-2 and V is TRBV19; 10 bases align to TRBD2. The CDR3 runs 14 residues. In germline, CDR1 is LNHDA, CDR2 SQIVND (reference sequence). The CDR3 sequence: CAGSSGRNTGELFF. As DNA, the CDR3 is TGTGCTGGATCTAGCGGGAGAAACACCGGGGAGCTGTTTTTT. Using reference TRBV19 and TRBJ2-2 for the parts outside the CDR3, the full variable domain is DGGITQSPKYLFRKEGQNVTLSCEQNLNHDAMYWYRQDPGQGLRLIYYSQIVNDFQKGDIAEGYSVSREKKESFPLTVTSAQKNPTAFYLCAGSSGRNTGELFFGEGSRLTVL.

This rearrangement joins TRBV19 to TRBJ2-3, with D unclear. The V end was cut by 8 bases, the J end by 6 bases, with 12 bases between. The CDR3 length is 12 residues. CDR1 LNHDA and CDR2 SQIVND come from the germline V gene (reference sequence). CDR3: CASLGFLDTQYF. Here the CDR3 DNA reads TGTGCCAGTCTGGGTTTTCTCGATACGCAGTATTTT.

This clone was counted between two and nine times. The J gene is TRBJ2-7, the V gene TRBV2, with unresolved D. This CDR3 spans 15 amino acids. Trimming stripped 4 bases from V and 0 bases from J, with 13 bases between. Germline V gene lookup returns CDR1 SNHLY and CDR2 FYNNEI. CDR3 DNA sequence: TGTGCCAGCAGTGGGGTACGGACGGGCTCCTACGAGCAGTACTTC. As protein: CASSGVRTGSYEQYF.

This clone appeared a few times. J is TRBJ2-5 and V is TRBV12-3 or TRBV12-4; tentatively, D is TRBD1 (6 bases). The CDR3 runs 13 residues. Trimming pared 7 bases from V and 3 bases from J, leaving 12 bases between. CDR3 residues: CASTRTEKETQYF. The CDR3 bases are TGTGCCAGCACGAGGACAGAGAAAGAGACCCAGTACTTC.

The chain carries TRBV28 and TRBJ1-2; D uncertain. V gave up 2 bases and J gave up 5 bases, with 6 bases separating them. Germline CDR1 reads MDHEN; CDR2 reads SYDVKM. CDR3 length: 12 amino acids. CDR3 loop: CASSLTRYGYTF. As DNA, the CDR3 is TGTGCCAGCAGTTTAACCAGATATGGCTACACCTTC.

V is TRBV4-1 and J is TRBJ2-4; TRBD1 is a possible D gene (5 bases). The germline V and J ends were trimmed by 2 bases and 0 bases, with 14 bases remaining between them. The CDR3 runs to 17 residues. Germline CDR1 is MGHRA and CDR2 is YSYEKL. As DNA, the CDR3 is TGCGCCAGCAGCCAACAGGGCCCGCAGGGAGCCAAAAACATTCAGTACTTC. It is translated as CASSQQGPQGAKNIQYF.

This chain connects TRBV6-5 to TRBJ2-3, with D unresolved. Germline V gene lookup returns CDR1 MNHEY and CDR2 SVGAGI. V shed 0 bases and J shed 1 base, with 11 bases lying between them. This CDR3 is 16 amino acids long. DNA of the CDR3: TGTGCCAGCAGTTACTCCGTCAGGTCGCGCACAGATACGCAGTATTTT. Amino acid sequence: CASSYSVRSRTDTQYF.

V is TRBV5-4 and J is TRBJ2-3; 9 positions match TRBD1. The CDR3 length is 15 residues. CDR1 is SGHNT, CDR2 YYREEE, per germline (reference sequence). Unmatched junction bases numbered 8, after V lost 4 bases and J lost 5 bases. The CDR3 sequence is CASSRTGGAGDTQYF. The CDR3 DNA is TGTGCCAGCAGCCGAACAGGGGGCGCGGGAGATACGCAGTATTTT. The full variable domain, with the rest looked up from reference TRBV5-4 and TRBJ2-3, is ETGVTQSPTHLIKTRGQQVTLRCSSQSGHNTVSWYQQALGQGPQFIFQYYREEENGRGNFPPRFSGLQFPNYSSELNVNALELDDSALYLCASSRTGGAGDTQYFGPGTRLTVL.

The V and J genes are TRBV3-1 (or the pseudogene TRBV3-2) and TRBJ2-2, with a weak D call TRBD1 (5 bases). This CDR3 is built from 13 residues. The germline V gene encodes CDR1 LGHDT and CDR2 YNNKEL (reference sequence). V shed 4 bases and J shed 7 bases, with 10 bases lying between them. CDR3 loop: CASSLRGGGELFF. In DNA form, the CDR3 reads TGTGCCAGCAGCCTTAGGGGTGGCGGGGAGCTGTTTTTT.

The rearrangement uses TRBV18 and TRBJ2-1; 8 bases fit TRBD2. In germline, CDR1 is KGHSH, CDR2 LQKENI. J gave up 7 bases and V 2 bases, and 13 bases lay outside the gene matches. This CDR3 is built from 17 residues. Written as DNA, the CDR3 is TGTGCCAGCTCACCAGGGATGAGGAGCGGGAGAAATAATGAGCAGTTCTTC. It is translated as CASSPGMRSGRNNEQFF.

The chain joins TRBV14 to TRBJ2-1, with 7 positions matching TRBD2. The length of the CDR3 is 15 residues. Unmatched junction bases numbered 3, after V lost 4 bases and J lost 0 bases. The germline V gene encodes CDR1 SGHDN and CDR2 FVKESK. CDR3 residues: CASSPSGTSYNEQFF. Written as DNA, the CDR3 is TGTGCCAGCAGCCCTAGCGGCACCTCCTACAATGAGCAGTTCTTC.

The V call is TRBV4-2, the J call TRBJ2-7; 12 bases line up with TRBD1. The V segment lost 5 bases and the J segment 2 bases; nucleotides outside the gene matches: 4. Germline V gene data show CDR1 as LGHNA and CDR2 as YNFKEQ. The CDR3 is made up of 15 amino acids. The CDR3 nucleotides read TGTGCCAGCAGCGGCGGGACAGGGGGCCCCTACGAGCAGTACTTC. Translating it yields CASSGGTGGPYEQYF.

This clone was seen a handful of times. This chain links TRBV27 with TRBJ2-1, with D perhaps TRBD2 (6 bases). Between the trimmed V and J ends, which lost 7 bases and 6 bases, there was a span of 16 bases. The CDR3 has 14 residues. CDR1 and CDR2 from the germline V gene are MNHEY and SMNVEV (reference sequence). CDR3 sequence (DNA): TGTGCCAGCAAAGGCCCGGGAGTATCCAATGAGCAGTTCTTC. Its protein product is CASKGPGVSNEQFF.

The V gene is TRBV19, the J gene TRBJ2-2; no reliable D call. Germline CDR1 and CDR2: LNHDA and SQIVND (reference sequence). The length of the CDR3 is 13 residues. Trimming removed 6 bases from V and 9 bases from J, with 14 bases in between. In DNA form, the CDR3 reads TGTGCCAGTAGAGTTTCAGGCATAAGGGAGCTGTTTTTT. Protein: CASRVSGIRELFF.